Sequencing of this T cell receptor (beta chain) was carried out in a study of blood T cell repertoires in COVID-19. Unmatched junction bases numbered 9, after V lost 4 bases and J lost 1 base. The germline V gene encodes CDR1 SGHNT and CDR2 YYREEE (reference sequence). This CDR3 spans 18 amino acids. TCRdb's copy holds only in-frame clones and misses some; the assay was immunoSEQ multiplex PCR. The table has around 94,000 clones, around four fifths seen once. The origin of this receptor is a man in his fifties with acute or convalescent COVID-19. The rearrangement links TRBV5-4 to TRBJ2-3; TRBD2 aligns across 13 bases. Sequencing input: peripheral blood. For the CDR3, the DNA is TGTGCCAGCAGCCACAAACTAGCGGGGGGGCGGGGCACAGATACGCAGTATTTT. It translates to CASSHKLAGGRGTDTQYF.